This T cell receptor (beta chain) was identified during a study of blood T cell repertoires in COVID-19. For the study at large: Italy, Spain and the United States were the sources of the convalescent and acute COVID-19 samples. From T cells, B-cell-depleted T cells, or PBMCs came the material, which was cDNA or gDNA.

Authors' methods: Amplification from reference gene primers served as the basis for estimated nucleated cell counts. Only in-frame clones appear in the TCRdb table, and some are missing; sequencing was by immunoSEQ multiplex PCR. D and trimming come from the DNA, and the V and J calls and clone size come from that table. The sample has around 260,000 clones; roughly 86% are singletons. The CDR3 has 13 residues. The V gene lost 3 bases and the J gene lost 4 bases, with 7 bases spanning the gap. CDR1 is SGHAT, CDR2 FQNNGV, per germline. This clone was picked up one time. The sample consisted of peripheral blood. The chain links TRBV11-2 to TRBJ2-1; possible D gene TRBD1, 6 bases. This TCR came from a man aged 35 to 55 who had recovered from COVID-19. CDR3 in amino acids: CASSFRGYNEQFF. CDR3 coding DNA: TGTGCCAGCAGCTTTAGGGGGTACAATGAGCAGTTCTTC.